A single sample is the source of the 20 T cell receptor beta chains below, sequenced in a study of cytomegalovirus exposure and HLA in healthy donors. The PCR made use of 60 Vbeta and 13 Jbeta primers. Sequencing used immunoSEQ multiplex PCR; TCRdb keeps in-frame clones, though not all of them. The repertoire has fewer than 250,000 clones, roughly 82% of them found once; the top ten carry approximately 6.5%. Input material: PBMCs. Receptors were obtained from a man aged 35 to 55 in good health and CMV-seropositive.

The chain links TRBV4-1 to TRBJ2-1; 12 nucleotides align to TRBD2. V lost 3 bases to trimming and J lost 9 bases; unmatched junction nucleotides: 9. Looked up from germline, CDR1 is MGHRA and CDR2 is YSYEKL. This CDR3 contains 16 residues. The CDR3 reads CASSQRLAGEEVEQFF. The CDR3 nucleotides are TGCGCCAGCAGCCAGAGACTAGCGGGAGAGGAGGTTGAGCAGTTCTTC.

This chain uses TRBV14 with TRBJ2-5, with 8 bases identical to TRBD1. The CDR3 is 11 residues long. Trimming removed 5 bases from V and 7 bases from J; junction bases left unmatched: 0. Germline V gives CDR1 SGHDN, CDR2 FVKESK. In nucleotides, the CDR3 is TGTGCCAGCAGCACAGGGGGGACCCAGTACTTC. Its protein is CASSTGGTQYF. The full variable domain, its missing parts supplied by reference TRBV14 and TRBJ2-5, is EAGVTQFPSHSVIEKGQTVTLRCDPISGHDNLYWYRRVMGKEIKFLLHFVKESKQDESGMPNNRFLAERTGGTYSTLKVQPAELEDSGVYFCASSTGGTQYFGPGTRLLVL.

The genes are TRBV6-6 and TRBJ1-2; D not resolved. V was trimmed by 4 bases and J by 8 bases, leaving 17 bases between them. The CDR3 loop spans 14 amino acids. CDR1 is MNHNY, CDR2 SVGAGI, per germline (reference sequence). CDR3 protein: CASSSRQALFGYTF. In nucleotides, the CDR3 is TGTGCCAGCAGTTCCCGGCAGGCTCTCTTCGGCTACACCTTC.

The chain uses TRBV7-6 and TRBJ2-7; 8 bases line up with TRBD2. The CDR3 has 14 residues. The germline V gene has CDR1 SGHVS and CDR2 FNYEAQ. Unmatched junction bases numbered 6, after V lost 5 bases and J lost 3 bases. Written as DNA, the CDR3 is TGTGCCAGCAGCCTGGCTAGCGGGTTCTACGAGCAGTACTTC. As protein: CASSLASGFYEQYF.

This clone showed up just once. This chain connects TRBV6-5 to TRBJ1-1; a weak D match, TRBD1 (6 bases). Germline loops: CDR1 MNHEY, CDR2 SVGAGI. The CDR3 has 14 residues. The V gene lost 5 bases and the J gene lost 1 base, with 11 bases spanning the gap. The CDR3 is CASSPDRRNTEAFF. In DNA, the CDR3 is TGTGCCAGCAGTCCCGACAGGAGGAACACTGAAGCTTTCTTT.

The CDR3 reads CASGGAHDSYNEQFF. The CDR3 DNA is TGTGCCAGCGGCGGGGCCCATGACTCCTACAATGAGCAGTTCTTC. This chain connects TRBV7-2 to TRBJ2-1; TRBD2 might be the D (6 bases). Germline CDR1 reads SGHTA; CDR2 reads FQGNSA. V lost 8 bases and J 0 bases, leaving 14 bases between the germline ends. The CDR3 has 15 residues. The full variable domain, with the rest looked up from reference TRBV7-2 and TRBJ2-1, is GAGVSQSPSNKVTEKGKDVELRCDPISGHTALYWYRQSLGQGLEFLIYFQGNSAPDKSGLPSDRFSAERTGGSVSTLTIQRTQQEDSAVYLCASGGAHDSYNEQFFGPGTRLTVL.

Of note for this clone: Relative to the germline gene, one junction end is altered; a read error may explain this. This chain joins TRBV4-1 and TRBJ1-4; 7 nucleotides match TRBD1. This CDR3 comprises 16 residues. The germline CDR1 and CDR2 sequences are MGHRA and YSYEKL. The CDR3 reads CASSQYAGQRNGKLFF. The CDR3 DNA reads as TGCGCCAGCAGCCAGTATGCGGGACAGAGGAATGGAAAACTGTTTTTT.

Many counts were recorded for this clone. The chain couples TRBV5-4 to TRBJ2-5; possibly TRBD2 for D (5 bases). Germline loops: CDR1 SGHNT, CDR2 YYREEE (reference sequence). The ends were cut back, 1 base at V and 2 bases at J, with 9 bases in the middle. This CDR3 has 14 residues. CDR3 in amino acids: CASSLPGGQETQYF. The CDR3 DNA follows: TGTGCCAGCAGCTTGCCCGGCGGGCAAGAGACCCAGTACTTC. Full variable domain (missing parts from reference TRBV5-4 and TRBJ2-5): ETGVTQSPTHLIKTRGQQVTLRCSSQSGHNTVSWYQQALGQGPQFIFQYYREEENGRGNFPPRFSGLQFPNYSSELNVNALELDDSALYLCASSLPGGQETQYFGPGTRLLVL.

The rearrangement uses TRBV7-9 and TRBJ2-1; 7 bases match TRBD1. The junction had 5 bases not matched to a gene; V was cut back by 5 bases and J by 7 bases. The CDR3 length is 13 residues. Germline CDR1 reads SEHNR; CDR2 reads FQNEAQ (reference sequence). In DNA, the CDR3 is TGTGCCAGCAGCACTACAGGGGTTAATGAGCAGTTCTTC. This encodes CASSTTGVNEQFF. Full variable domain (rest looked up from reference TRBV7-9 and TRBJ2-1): DTGVSQNPRHKITKRGQNVTFRCDPISEHNRLYWYRQTLGQGPEFLTYFQNEAQLEKSRLLSDRFSAERPKGSFSTLEIQRTEQGDSAMYLCASSTTGVNEQFFGPGTRLTVL.

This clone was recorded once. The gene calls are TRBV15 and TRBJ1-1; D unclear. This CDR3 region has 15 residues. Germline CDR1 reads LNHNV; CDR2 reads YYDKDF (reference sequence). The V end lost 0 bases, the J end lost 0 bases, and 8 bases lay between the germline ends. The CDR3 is CATSRDPSLNTEAFF. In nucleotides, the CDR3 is TGTGCCACCAGCAGAGATCCCAGTTTGAACACTGAAGCTTTCTTT.

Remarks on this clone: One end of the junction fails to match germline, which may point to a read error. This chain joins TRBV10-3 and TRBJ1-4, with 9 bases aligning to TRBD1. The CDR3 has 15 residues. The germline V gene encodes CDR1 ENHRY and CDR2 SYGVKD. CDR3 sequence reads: CATKRVQGAKEKLFF. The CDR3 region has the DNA TGTGCCACCAAACGGGTACAGGGGGCTAAGGAAAAACTGTTTTTT.

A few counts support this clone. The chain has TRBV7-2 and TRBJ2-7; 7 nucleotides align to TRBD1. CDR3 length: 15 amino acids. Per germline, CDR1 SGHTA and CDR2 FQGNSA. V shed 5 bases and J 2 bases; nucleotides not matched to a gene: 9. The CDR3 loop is CASSLDPGTAYEQYF. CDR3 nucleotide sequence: TGTGCCAGCAGCCTAGACCCTGGGACAGCCTACGAGCAGTACTTC.

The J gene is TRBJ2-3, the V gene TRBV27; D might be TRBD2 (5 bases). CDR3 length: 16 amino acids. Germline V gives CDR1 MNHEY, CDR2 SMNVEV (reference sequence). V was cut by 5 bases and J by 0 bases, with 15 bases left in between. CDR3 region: CASSQDGGSSTDTQYF. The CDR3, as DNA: TGTGCCAGCAGTCAGGACGGAGGATCTAGCACAGATACGCAGTATTTT.

CDR3 coding DNA: TGTGCCAGCAGCCAATACGGGACAGGCTACGAGCAGTACTTC. As protein: CASSQYGTGYEQYF. V is TRBV4-2 and J is TRBJ2-7; TRBD1 agrees at 8 bases. Trimming took 2 bases from V and 3 from J; bases not matched to a gene: 3. The CDR3 length is 14 residues. Germline assignment: CDR1 LGHNA and CDR2 YNFKEQ.

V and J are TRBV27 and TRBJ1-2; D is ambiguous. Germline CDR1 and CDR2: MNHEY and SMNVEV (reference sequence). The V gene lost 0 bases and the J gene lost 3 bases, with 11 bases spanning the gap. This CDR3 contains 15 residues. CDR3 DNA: TGTGCCAGCAGTTTATCGGCAGGATCCTACTATGGCTACACCTTC. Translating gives CASSLSAGSYYGYTF.

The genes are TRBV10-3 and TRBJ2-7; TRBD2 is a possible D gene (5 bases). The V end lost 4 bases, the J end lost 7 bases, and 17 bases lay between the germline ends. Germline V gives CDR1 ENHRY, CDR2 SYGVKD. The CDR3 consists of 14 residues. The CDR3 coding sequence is TGTGCCATCAGTGGGACCGCTCCCAGGAGGGAGCAGTACTTC. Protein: CAISGTAPRREQYF.

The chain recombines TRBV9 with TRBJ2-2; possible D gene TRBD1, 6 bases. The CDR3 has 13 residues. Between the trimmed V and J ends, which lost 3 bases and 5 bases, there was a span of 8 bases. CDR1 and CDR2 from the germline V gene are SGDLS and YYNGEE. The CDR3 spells CASSERGTGELFF. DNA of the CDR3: TGTGCCAGCAGCGAGAGGGGGACCGGGGAGCTGTTTTTT.

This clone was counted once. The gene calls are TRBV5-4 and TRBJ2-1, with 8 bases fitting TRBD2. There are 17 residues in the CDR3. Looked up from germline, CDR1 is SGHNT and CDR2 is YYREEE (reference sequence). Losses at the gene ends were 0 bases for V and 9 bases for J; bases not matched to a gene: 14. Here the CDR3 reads CASSLAGASGQGSEQFF. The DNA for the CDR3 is TGTGCCAGCAGCTTGGCCGGGGCTAGCGGGCAGGGTAGTGAGCAGTTCTTC.

The CDR3 loop is CASSRLLETQYF. The CDR3, as DNA: TGTGCCAGCAGCCGACTATTGGAGACCCAGTACTTC. The chain is built from TRBV7-9 and TRBJ2-5, with D perhaps matching TRBD2 (5 bases). Trimming left V 5 bases short and J 5 bases short, with 9 bases between. Germline V gene lookup returns CDR1 SEHNR and CDR2 FQNEAQ (reference sequence). The CDR3 consists of 12 residues. Variable domain in full (rest from reference TRBV7-9 and TRBJ2-5): DTGVSQNPRHKITKRGQNVTFRCDPISEHNRLYWYRQTLGQGPEFLTYFQNEAQLEKSRLLSDRFSAERPKGSFSTLEIQRTEQGDSAMYLCASSRLLETQYFGPGTRLLVL.

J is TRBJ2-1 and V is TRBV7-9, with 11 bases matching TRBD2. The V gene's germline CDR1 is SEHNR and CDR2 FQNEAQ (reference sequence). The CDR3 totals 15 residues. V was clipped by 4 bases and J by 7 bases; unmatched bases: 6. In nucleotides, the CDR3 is TGTGCCAGCAGCTCTATAGCGGGAGGGCCAAATGAGCAGTTCTTC. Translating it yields CASSSIAGGPNEQFF.